These T cell receptor beta chains were read from a single sample in a study of long-term antiretroviral therapy in people with HIV. Only in-frame clones appear in the TCRdb table, and some are missing; sequencing was by immunoSEQ multiplex PCR. The repertoire holds tens of thousands of clones, roughly 82% seen once, with less than 2.5% in the top ten. The specimen comprised unsorted PBMCs, sampled 3 years after starting antiretroviral therapy. Receptor source: a man in his forties or fifties with HIV. Each CDR3 is given with its conserved first and last residue. The D gene is left open where the match is weak. The size field is filled for only some rows; it gives once, few, many or a size class.

v_gene	len	j_gene	d_gene	abundance	CDR3nt	CDR3aa
TRBV6-1	12	TRBJ2-5	.	once	TGTGCCAGCAGTGAACTGCAAGAGACCCAGTACTTC	CASSELQETQYF
TRBV18	17	TRBJ1-1	.	.	TGTGCCAGCTCACCACCTGGGACACCCGTTTCGAACACTGAAGCTTTCTTT	CASSPPGTPVSNTEAFF
TRBV5-6	13	TRBJ2-5	.	.	TGTGCCAGCAGCTTGGACTATCTTGAGACCCAGTACTTC	CASSLDYLETQYF
TRBV28	19	TRBJ1-2	TRBD1	once	TGTGCCAGCAGTTTAGTGAATCAGGGACAGGAACTCAGTGGATATGGCTACACCTTC	CASSLVNQGQELSGYGYTF
TRBV11-3	12	TRBJ2-1	.	once	TGTGCCAGCAGCTTATCCCGCGATGAGCAGTTCTTC	CASSLSRDEQFF
TRBV11-3	14	TRBJ2-7	.	.	TGTGCCAGCAGCCCTCGTGCGGGATCCTACGAGCAGTACTTC	CASSPRAGSYEQYF
TRBV7-7	14	TRBJ2-5	.	.	TGTGCTAGCAGCTCGGGTTCTAGGGGAGAGACCCAGTACTTC	CASSSGSRGETQYF
TRBV9	13	TRBJ2-7	TRBD2	.	TGTGCCAGTGGGGGCGGGGGGACCTACGAGCAGTACTTC	CASGGGGTYEQYF
TRBV5-1	16	TRBJ1-4	TRBD1	.	TGCGCCAGCAGCAGCGGACAGGGGGCGACTAATGAAAAACTGTTTTTT	CASSSGQGATNEKLFF
TRBV5-4	17	TRBJ1-6	.	.	TGTGCCAGCAGCTTGGGTACCGGTAGGACGGGGAATTCACCCCTCCACTTT	CASSLGTGRTGNSPLHF
TRBV5-1	14	TRBJ2-4	.	.	TGCGCCAGCAGTAATGCCGTAGCCAAAAACATTCAGTACTTC	CASSNAVAKNIQYF
TRBV7-2	14	TRBJ2-7	TRBD1	.	TGTGCCAGCAGCTTAGGGGACAGGATCCACGAGCAGTACTTC	CASSLGDRIHEQYF
TRBV7-9	14	TRBJ2-7	TRBD1	.	TGTGCCAGCAGGAGGCAGGGGGCTACCTACGAGCAGTACTTC	CASRRQGATYEQYF
TRBV7-6	14	TRBJ2-7	.	.	TGTGCCAGCAGCTTAGAATCAGGGCCCTACGAGCAGTACTTC	CASSLESGPYEQYF
TRBV5-8	18	TRBJ1-1	.	.	TGTGCCAGCAGCTTTCCTCAGGGGCTACCTCGGAGGTACACTGAAGCTTTCTTT	CASSFPQGLPRRYTEAFF
TRBV11-3	15	TRBJ2-2	.	.	TGTGCCAGCAGCTTACTAGCGAGAGGCTCCGGGGAGCTGTTTTTT	CASSLLARGSGELFF
TRBV20-1	11	TRBJ2-5	.	.	TGCAGTGCCCAGGATCAAGAGACCCAGTACTTC	CSAQDQETQYF
TRBV29-1	16	TRBJ1-2	TRBD1	.	TGCAGCGTTGTTCCGGGACAGGGAAGCCTTCGAGGTGGCTACACCTTC	CSVVPGQGSLRGGYTF
TRBV6-1	14	TRBJ2-5	.	.	TGTGCCAGCAGTTTTGGGGTGAGACGGGAGACCCAGTACTTC	CASSFGVRRETQYF
TRBV11-2	13	TRBJ2-5	.	.	TGTGCCAGCAGCTTCGGGGGTGGAGAGACCCAGTACTTC	CASSFGGGETQYF
TRBV6-1	15	TRBJ1-2	TRBD1	.	TGTGCCAGCAGTGAACTCTGGACAGGGCCCTATGGCTACACCTTC	CASSELWTGPYGYTF
TRBV19	16	TRBJ2-7	.	.	TGTGCCAGTAGTATGGGCTTTGGAGGGGCACGGTACGAGCAGTACTTC	CASSMGFGGARYEQYF
TRBV9	14	TRBJ1-2	.	.	TGTGCCAGCAGCGTAGGAACTTATAAGACGGGCTACACCTTC	CASSVGTYKTGYTF
TRBV7-9	16	TRBJ2-7	.	.	TGTGCCAGCAGCTTAGGGGGATTAGGGCGAACCTACGAGCAGTACTTC	CASSLGGLGRTYEQYF
TRBV7-8	18	TRBJ2-2	TRBD2	once	TGTGCCAGCAGCTTAGCCCCTCCACTAGCGGGGGACACCGGGGAGCTGTTTTTT	CASSLAPPLAGDTGELFF
TRBV4-1	15	TRBJ2-7	.	.	TGCGCCAGCAGCCAAGATAGTCTGGCCAAGGACGAGCAGTACTTC	CASSQDSLAKDEQYF
TRBV7-9	16	TRBJ1-2	TRBD1	.	TGTGCCAGCAGCTCAATGCAAAGACAGGGGCGGGATGGCTACACCTTC	CASSSMQRQGRDGYTF
TRBV30	16	TRBJ2-1	TRBD2	.	TGTGCCTGGGAGACCTCGGGACTAGCGGAACTCAATGAGCAGTTCTTC	CAWETSGLAELNEQFF
TRBV7-3	13	TRBJ1-1	.	.	TGTGCCAGCAGTCGGATGAGGGACACTGAAGCTTTCTTT	CASSRMRDTEAFF
TRBV10-3	13	TRBJ1-1	.	.	TGTGCCGGGAGGAGGAAGGATTCCACTGAAGCTTTCTTT	CAGRRKDSTEAFF
TRBV23-1	14	TRBJ1-2	.	.	TGCGCCAGCAGTCCCTCTCTGTTGGGGGACTCCTCCACCTTC	CASSPSLLGDSSTF
TRBV30	14	TRBJ2-7	TRBD1	once	TGTGCCTGGAGTGTACCGACAGGGGCCTACGAGCAGTACTTC	CAWSVPTGAYEQYF
TRBV6-5	14	TRBJ2-1	.	.	TGTGCCAGCAGACCAGGGAGCTCCTACAATGAGCAGTTCTTC	CASRPGSSYNEQFF
TRBV10-3	16	TRBJ1-5	TRBD1	.	TGTGCCATCAGTCAACCTCCGGGACAGGGGGTATGGGCCCAGCATTTT	CAISQPPGQGVWAQHF
TRBV28	15	TRBJ1-1	.	.	TGTGCCAGCAGCACCCCCAGGGACGTGAACACTGAAGCTTTCTTT	CASSTPRDVNTEAFF
TRBV28	20	TRBJ2-3	.	.	TGTGCCAGCAGTCTCTTTCACCCCGGGACTGGCCTAGGTAAAACAGATACGCAGTATTTT	CASSLFHPGTGLGKTDTQYF
TRBV11-3	15	TRBJ2-5	.	.	TGTGCCAGCAGCTTAAGAAGGGCCTCCTTGATGACCCAGTACTTC	CASSLRRASLMTQYF
TRBV30	16	TRBJ1-2	.	.	TGTGCCTGGACCCCACCCCTTACTTGGGGGAACTATGGCTACACCTTC	CAWTPPLTWGNYGYTF
TRBV6-1	16	TRBJ1-6	TRBD1	.	TGTGCCAGCAGTGTTCGCCGGGACAGGGGGTATTCACCCCTCCACTTT	CASSVRRDRGYSPLHF
TRBV28	14	TRBJ1-2	TRBD1	.	TGTGCCAGCAGTCGATCGGGACAGATCTATGGCTACACCTTC	CASSRSGQIYGYTF
TRBV5-6	13	TRBJ2-7	.	.	TGTGCCAGCAGCTTTCTCAGGGACTACGAGCAGTACTTC	CASSFLRDYEQYF
TRBV5-4	18	TRBJ1-2	.	.	TGTGCCAGCAGCACCCTGGGGGAGAGGGATTCGTCTCGCTATGGCTACACCTTC	CASSTLGERDSSRYGYTF
TRBV7-2	15	TRBJ2-1	TRBD2	.	TGTGCCAGCAGCGGCCAAGAGGGAGGGTACAATGAGCAGTTCTTC	CASSGQEGGYNEQFF
TRBV10-1	15	TRBJ1-1	.	.	TGCGCCAGCAGTGAGGACACCTTAATGAACACTGAAGCTTTCTTT	CASSEDTLMNTEAFF
TRBV28	13	TRBJ2-7	.	.	TGTGCCAGCAGTCTCTACGGCCCCCACGAGCAGTACTTC	CASSLYGPHEQYF
TRBV6-5	13	TRBJ1-2	.	.	TGTGCCAGCAGTTATCAGGGGTTATATGGCTACACCTTC	CASSYQGLYGYTF
TRBV7-6	13	TRBJ2-5	.	.	TGTGCCAGCAGCTTAGCGGGGTCAGAGACCCAGTACTTC	CASSLAGSETQYF
TRBV2	17	TRBJ2-4	TRBD1	.	TGTGCCAGCAGGCCCAGACAGGGGAATGAGGCCAAAAACATTCAGTACTTC	CASRPRQGNEAKNIQYF